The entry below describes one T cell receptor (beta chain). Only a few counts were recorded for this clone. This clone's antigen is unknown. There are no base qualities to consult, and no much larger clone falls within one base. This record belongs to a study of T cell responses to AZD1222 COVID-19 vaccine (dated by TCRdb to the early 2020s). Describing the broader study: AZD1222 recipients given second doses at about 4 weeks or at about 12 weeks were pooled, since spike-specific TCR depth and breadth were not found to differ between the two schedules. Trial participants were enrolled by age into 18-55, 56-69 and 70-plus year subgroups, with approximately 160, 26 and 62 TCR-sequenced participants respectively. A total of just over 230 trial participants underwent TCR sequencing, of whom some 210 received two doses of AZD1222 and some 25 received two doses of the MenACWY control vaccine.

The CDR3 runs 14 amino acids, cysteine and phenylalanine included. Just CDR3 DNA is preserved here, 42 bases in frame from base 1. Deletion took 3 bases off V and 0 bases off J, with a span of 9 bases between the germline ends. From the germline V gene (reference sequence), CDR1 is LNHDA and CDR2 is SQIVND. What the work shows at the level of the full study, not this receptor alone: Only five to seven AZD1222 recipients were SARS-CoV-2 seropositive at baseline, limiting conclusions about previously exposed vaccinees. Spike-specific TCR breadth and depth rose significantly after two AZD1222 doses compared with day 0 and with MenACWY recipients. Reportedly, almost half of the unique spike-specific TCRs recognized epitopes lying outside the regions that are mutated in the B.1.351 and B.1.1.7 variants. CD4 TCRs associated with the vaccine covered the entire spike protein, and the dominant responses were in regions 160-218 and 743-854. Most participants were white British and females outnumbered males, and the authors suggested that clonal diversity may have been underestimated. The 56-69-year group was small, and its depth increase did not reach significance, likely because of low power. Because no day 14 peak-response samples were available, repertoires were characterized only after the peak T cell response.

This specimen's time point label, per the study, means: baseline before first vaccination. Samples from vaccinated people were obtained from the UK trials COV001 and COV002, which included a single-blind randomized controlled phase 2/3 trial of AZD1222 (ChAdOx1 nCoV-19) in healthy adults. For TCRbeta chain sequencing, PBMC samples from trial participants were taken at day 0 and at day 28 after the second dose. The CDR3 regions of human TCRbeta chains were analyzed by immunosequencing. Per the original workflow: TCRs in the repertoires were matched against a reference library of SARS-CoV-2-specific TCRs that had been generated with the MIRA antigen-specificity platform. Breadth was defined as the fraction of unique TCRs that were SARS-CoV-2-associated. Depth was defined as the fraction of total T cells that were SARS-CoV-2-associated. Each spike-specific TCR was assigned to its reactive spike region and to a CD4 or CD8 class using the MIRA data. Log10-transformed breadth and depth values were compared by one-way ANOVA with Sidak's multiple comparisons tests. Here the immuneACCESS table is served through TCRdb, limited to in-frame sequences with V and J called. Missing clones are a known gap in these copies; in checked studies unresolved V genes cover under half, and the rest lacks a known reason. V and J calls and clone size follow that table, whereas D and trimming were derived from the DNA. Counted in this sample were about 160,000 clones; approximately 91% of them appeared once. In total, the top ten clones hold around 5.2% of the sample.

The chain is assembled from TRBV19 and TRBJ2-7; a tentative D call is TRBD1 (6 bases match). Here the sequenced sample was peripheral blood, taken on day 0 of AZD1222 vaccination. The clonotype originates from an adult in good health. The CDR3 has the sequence CASSIDRSSYEQYF. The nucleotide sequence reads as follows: TGTGCCAGTAGTATCGACAGGAGCTCCTACGAGCAGTACTTC.